This T cell receptor beta chain was sequenced for a study of T cell repertoires in cytomegalovirus infection. Study at large: Both recently identified HLA-C-restricted and well-studied HLA-B-restricted CMV epitopes were used in the study. From public TCR beta signatures came an indication of both CMV infection and matching HLA type. Broader study findings: The response measured ex vivo was dominated by TCR beta clonotypes (HLA-C-restricted and CMV-specific). Carriers of CMV and the relevant HLA type were discriminated by public TCR beta frequency.

This clonotype turned up a few times. Its antigen is as yet unknown. TCRdb re-called the reads through MiXCR, storing one row per CDR3 protein. The table has about half a million distinct CDR3 sequences, 33% seen once; the top ten hold around a sixth. The source is a human donor in good health (CMV status not recorded). Some clones in this sample may be carry-over from other donors' samples. The starting material was cultured PBMCs, obtained from culture after CMV antigen stimulation.

The CDR3 protein is CAISEQQNEQFF. The CDR3 DNA is TGTGCCATCAGTGAACAACAGAATGAGCAGTTCTTC. The rearrangement uses TRBV10-3 and TRBJ2-1; no clear D. The CDR3 extends over 12 amino acids. The V end lost 3 bases, the J end lost 7 bases, and 7 bases lay between the germline ends. In germline, CDR1 is ENHRY, CDR2 SYGVKD.